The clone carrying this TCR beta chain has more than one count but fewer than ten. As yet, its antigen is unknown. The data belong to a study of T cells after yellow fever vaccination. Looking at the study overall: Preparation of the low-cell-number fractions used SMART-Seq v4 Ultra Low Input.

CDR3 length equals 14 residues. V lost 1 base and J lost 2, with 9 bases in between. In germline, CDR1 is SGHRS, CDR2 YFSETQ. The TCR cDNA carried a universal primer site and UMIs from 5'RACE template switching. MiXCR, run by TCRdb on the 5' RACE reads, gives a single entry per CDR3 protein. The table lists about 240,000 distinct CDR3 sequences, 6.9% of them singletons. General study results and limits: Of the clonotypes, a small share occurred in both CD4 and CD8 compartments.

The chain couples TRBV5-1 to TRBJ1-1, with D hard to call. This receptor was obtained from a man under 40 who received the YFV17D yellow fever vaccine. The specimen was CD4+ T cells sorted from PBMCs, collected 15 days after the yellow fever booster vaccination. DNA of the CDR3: TGCGCCAGCAGCTTGAGCGGAATTAACACTGAAGCTTTCTTT. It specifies CASSLSGINTEAFF.